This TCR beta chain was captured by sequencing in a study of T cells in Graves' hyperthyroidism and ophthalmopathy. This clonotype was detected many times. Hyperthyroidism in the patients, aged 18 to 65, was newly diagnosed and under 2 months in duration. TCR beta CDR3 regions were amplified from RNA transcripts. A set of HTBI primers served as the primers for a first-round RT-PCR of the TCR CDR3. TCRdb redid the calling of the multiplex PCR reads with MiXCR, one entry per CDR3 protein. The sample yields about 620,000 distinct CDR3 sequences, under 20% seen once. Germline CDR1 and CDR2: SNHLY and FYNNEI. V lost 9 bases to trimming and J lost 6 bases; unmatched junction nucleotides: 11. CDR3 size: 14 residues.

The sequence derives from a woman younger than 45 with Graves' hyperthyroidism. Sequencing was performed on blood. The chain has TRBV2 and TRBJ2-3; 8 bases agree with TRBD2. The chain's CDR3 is CASIFSGEWDTQYF. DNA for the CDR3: TGTGCCAGTATTTTTAGCGGGGAGTGGGATACGCAGTATTTT.